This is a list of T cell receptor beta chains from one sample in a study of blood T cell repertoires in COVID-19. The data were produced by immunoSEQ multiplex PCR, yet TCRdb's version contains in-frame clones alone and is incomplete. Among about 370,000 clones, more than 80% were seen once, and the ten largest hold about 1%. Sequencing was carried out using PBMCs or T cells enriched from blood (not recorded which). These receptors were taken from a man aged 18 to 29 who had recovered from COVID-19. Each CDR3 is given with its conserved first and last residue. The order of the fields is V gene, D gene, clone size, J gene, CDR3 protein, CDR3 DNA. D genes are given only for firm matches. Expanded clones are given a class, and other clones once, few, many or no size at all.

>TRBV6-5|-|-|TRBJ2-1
CASRGQPREQFF
TGTGCCAGCAGGGGGCAGCCCAGGGAGCAGTTCTTC
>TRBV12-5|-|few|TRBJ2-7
CASGLVLSYEQYF
TGTGCTAGTGGTTTGGTACTTTCGTACGAGCAGTACTTC
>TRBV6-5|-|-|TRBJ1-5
CASRESGEQQPQHF
TGTGCCAGCAGAGAGAGCGGGGAGCAGCAGCCCCAGCATTTT
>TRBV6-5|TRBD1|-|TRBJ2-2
CASSLTGTFGELFF
TGTGCCAGCAGTTTGACAGGGACCTTTGGGGAGCTGTTTTTT
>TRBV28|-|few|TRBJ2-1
CASSSAGRNEQFF
TGTGCCAGCAGTTCGGCAGGGCGCAATGAGCAGTTCTTC
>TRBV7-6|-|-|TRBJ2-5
CASSASSGRGETQYF
TGTGCCAGCAGCGCCAGTAGCGGTCGAGGGGAGACCCAGTACTTC
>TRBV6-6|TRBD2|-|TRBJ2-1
CASSNLAGGGDEQFF
TGTGCCAGCAGCAACCTAGCGGGAGGAGGGGATGAGCAGTTCTTC
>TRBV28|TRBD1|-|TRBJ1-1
CASSTLDRGLSTEAFF
TGTGCCAGCAGTACCCTGGACAGGGGGCTCTCCACTGAAGCTTTCTTT
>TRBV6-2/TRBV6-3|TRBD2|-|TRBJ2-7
CASSKSGTSGSYEQYF
TGTGCCAGCAGTAAAAGCGGGACTAGCGGCTCCTACGAGCAGTACTTC
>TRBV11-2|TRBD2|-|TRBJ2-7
CASSRLAGSAYEQYF
TGTGCCAGCAGCAGACTAGCGGGCTCTGCCTACGAGCAGTACTTC
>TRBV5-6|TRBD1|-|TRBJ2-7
CASSVYRGGDYEQYF
TGTGCCAGCAGCGTCTACAGGGGTGGGGACTACGAGCAGTACTTC
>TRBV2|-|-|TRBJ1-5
CASSGGTGGSAQHF
TGTGCCAGCAGTGGGGGCACGGGTGGTTCGGCCCAGCATTTT
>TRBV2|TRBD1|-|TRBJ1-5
CASSRDRFDQPQHF
TGTGCCAGCAGTCGGGACAGGTTCGATCAGCCCCAGCATTTT
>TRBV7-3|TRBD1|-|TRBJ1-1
CASSVTGEDTEAFF
TGTGCCAGCAGCGTGACAGGGGAGGACACTGAAGCTTTCTTT
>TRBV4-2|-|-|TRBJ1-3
CASSQDTPGNTIYF
TGTGCCAGCAGCCAGGACACCCCCGGCAACACCATATATTTT
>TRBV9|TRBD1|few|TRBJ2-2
CASSALSGGNTGELFF
TGTGCCAGCAGCGCCCTTTCAGGGGGGAACACCGGGGAGCTGTTTTTT
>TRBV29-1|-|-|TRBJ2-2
CSVGSANTGELFF
TGCAGCGTTGGGTCGGCGAACACCGGGGAGCTGTTTTTT
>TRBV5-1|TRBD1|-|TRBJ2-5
CASSLGDRGRQETQYF
TGCGCCAGCAGCTTGGGGGACAGGGGGCGTCAAGAGACCCAGTACTTC
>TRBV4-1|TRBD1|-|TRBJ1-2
CASSQPLWGQGYGYTF
TGCGCCAGCAGCCAACCCCTTTGGGGACAGGGATATGGCTACACCTTC
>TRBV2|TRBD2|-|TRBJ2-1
CASIAGTNNNEQFF
TGTGCCAGCATCGCCGGGACTAATAACAATGAGCAGTTCTTC
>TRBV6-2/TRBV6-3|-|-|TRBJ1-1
CASSYWRDTEAFF
TGTGCCAGCAGTTACTGGCGGGATACTGAAGCTTTCTTT
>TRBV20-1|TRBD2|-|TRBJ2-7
CSASGPLAGRDEQYF
TGCAGTGCTAGTGGACCGCTAGCGGGAAGGGACGAGCAGTACTTC
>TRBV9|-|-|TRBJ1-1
CASSVVGGNTEAFF
TGTGCCAGCAGCGTAGTCGGAGGGAACACTGAAGCTTTCTTT
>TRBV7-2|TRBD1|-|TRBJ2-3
CASSSLRQGSGRTDTQYF
TGTGCCAGCAGCTCTCTGAGACAGGGGTCGGGACGCACAGATACGCAGTATTTT
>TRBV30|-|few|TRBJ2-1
CAWTPEDGSYNEQFF
TGTGCCTGGACCCCGGAGGATGGCTCCTACAATGAGCAGTTCTTC
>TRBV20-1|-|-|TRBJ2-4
CSASYGENIQYF
TGCAGTGCTAGTTACGGGGAAAACATTCAGTACTTC
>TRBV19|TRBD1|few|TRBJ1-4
CASSANRGSNEKLFF
TGTGCCAGTAGTGCTAACAGGGGGAGTAATGAAAAACTGTTTTTT
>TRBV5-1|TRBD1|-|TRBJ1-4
CASSQTGDNEKLFF
TGCGCCAGCAGCCAAACAGGGGACAATGAAAAACTGTTTTTT
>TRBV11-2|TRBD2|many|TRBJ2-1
CASSLVTSISNEQFF
TGTGCCAGCAGCTTAGTGACTAGCATAAGCAATGAGCAGTTCTTC
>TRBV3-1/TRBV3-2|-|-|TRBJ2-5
CASSQESGHKETQYF
TGTGCCAGCAGCCAAGAAAGCGGGCACAAAGAGACCCAGTACTTC
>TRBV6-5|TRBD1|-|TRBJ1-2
CASSRGTGGGGYTF
TGTGCCAGCAGCCGAGGGACAGGGGGCGGTGGCTACACCTTC
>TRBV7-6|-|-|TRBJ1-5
CASSLAPGPHQPQHF
TGTGCCAGCAGCTTGGCTCCAGGGCCCCATCAGCCCCAGCATTTT
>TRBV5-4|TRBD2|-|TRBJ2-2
CASSRMGLAANTGELFF
TGTGCCAGCAGCAGGATGGGACTAGCGGCGAACACCGGGGAGCTGTTTTTT
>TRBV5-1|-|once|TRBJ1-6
CASSLDGSRSYNSPLHF
TGCGCCAGCAGCTTGGATGGCAGTCGCTCCTATAATTCACCCCTCCACTTT
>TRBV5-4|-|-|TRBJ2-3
CASSLSSSDTQYF
TGTGCCAGCAGCTTGTCTAGCTCGGATACGCAGTATTTT
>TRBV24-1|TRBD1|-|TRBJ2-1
CATSDSRTGSYNEQFF
TGTGCCACCAGTGATTCCAGGACAGGCTCCTACAATGAGCAGTTCTTC
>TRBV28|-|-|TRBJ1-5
CASSLFTDNYSNQPQHF
TGTGCCAGCAGTTTATTTACAGATAATTATAGCAATCAGCCCCAGCATTTT
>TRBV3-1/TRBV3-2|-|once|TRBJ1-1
CASSSRYTEAFF
TGTGCCAGCAGCTCTCGTTACACTGAAGCTTTCTTT
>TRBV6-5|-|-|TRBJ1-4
CASSRGSREKLFF
TGTGCCAGCAGTAGGGGCAGCCGAGAAAAACTGTTTTTT
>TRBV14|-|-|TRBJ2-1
CASSQGSGYNEQFF
TGTGCCAGCAGCCAAGGGTCAGGATACAATGAGCAGTTCTTC
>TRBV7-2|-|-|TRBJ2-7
CASSLAPTGSSYEQYF
TGTGCCAGCAGCTTAGCCCCGACGGGGAGCTCCTACGAGCAGTACTTC
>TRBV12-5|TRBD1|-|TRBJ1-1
CASATGQGMNTEAFF
TGTGCTAGTGCCACGGGACAGGGAATGAACACTGAAGCTTTCTTT
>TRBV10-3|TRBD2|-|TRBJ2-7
CAISGSRSGLDYEQYF
TGTGCCATCAGTGGGTCGCGTAGCGGGCTCGACTACGAGCAGTACTTC
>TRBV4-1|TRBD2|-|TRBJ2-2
CASSANSGTTGELFF
TGCGCCAGCAGCGCAAATAGCGGGACTACCGGGGAGCTGTTTTTT
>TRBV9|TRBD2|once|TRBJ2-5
CASSVASGGGETQYF
TGTGCCAGCAGCGTAGCTAGCGGGGGTGGAGAGACCCAGTACTTC
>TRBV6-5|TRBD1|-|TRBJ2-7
CASSYSDRGLEQYF
TGTGCCAGCAGTTACTCGGACAGGGGGCTTGAGCAGTACTTC
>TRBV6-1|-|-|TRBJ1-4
CASSGPRGGGTANEKLFF
TGTGCCAGCAGTGGACCTCGGGGCGGGGGCACGGCTAATGAAAAACTGTTTTTT
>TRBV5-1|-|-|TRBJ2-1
CASSLDTPRNEQFF
TGCGCCAGCAGCTTAGACACCCCTCGGAATGAGCAGTTCTTC
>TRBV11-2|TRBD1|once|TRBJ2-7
CASSLEGRGQSEQYF
TGTGCCAGCAGCTTAGAAGGCAGGGGGCAAAGCGAGCAGTACTTC
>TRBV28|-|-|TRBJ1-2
CASSGPEGGGYTF
TGTGCCAGCAGTGGACCGGAGGGCGGAGGCTACACCTTC
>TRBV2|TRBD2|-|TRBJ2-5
CASSVERGRQETQYF
TGTGCCAGCAGTGTCGAGCGGGGGCGCCAAGAGACCCAGTACTTC
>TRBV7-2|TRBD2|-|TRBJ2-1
CASSQASGRLNEQFF
TGTGCCAGCAGCCAGGCTAGCGGGAGGCTCAATGAGCAGTTCTTC
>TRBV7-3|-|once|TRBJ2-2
CASSLTGTKNTGELFF
TGTGCCAGCAGCTTAACCGGGACAAAAAACACCGGGGAGCTGTTTTTT
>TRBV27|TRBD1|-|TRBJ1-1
CASSFRQGAEAFF
TGTGCCAGCAGTTTCCGACAGGGGGCAGAAGCTTTCTTT
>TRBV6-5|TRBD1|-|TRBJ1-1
CASKQGANTEAFF
TGTGCCAGCAAACAGGGGGCGAACACTGAAGCTTTCTTT
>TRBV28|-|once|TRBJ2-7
CASSPEGLGYEQYF
TGTGCCAGCAGTCCGGAGGGCCTGGGGTACGAGCAGTACTTC
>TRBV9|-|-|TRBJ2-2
CASSVDAGAGELFF
TGTGCCAGCAGCGTAGATGCAGGGGCCGGGGAGCTGTTTTTT